Presented here are 5 T cell receptor beta chains from one specimen sequenced in a study of vaccination and CD4 T cells after COVID-19. Treatment in this sample: roughly nine-day PBMC culture with coronavirus spike peptide pools or control peptides (ViraFEST assay). An Oncomine TCR Beta short-read assay was used to sequence the DNA from cultured CD4+ T cells. TCRdb recomputed calls from the PCR reads with MiXCR, one row per CDR3 protein. The table records 15,000 to 19,000 distinct CDR3 sequences, under 60% of them present only once. These receptors have no known antigen. The sample consisted of CD4+ T cells from blood, cultured in vitro, taken before SARS-CoV-2 vaccination. Receptor source: a human donor who had recovered from COVID-19.

This clonotype showed up just a few times. The chain has TRBV15 and TRBJ2-6; 9 bases line up with TRBD1. The length of the CDR3 is 16 residues. CDR1 is LNHNV and CDR2 is YYDKDF in the germline V gene (reference sequence). V dropped 9 bases and J dropped 2; count of bases not matched to a gene: 8. The CDR3 DNA is TGTGCCACTAATAAACAGGGGGCTGCTGGGGCCAACGTCCTGACTTTC. It codes for CATNKQGAAGANVLTF.

By proportion, this clonotype is large. CDR3: CSASNPDRDGEAFF. The CDR3 region has the DNA TGCAGTGCTAGTAATCCGGACAGGGACGGTGAAGCTTTCTTT. The chain combines TRBV20-1 with TRBJ1-1; 8 bases fit TRBD1. The CDR3 loop spans 14 amino acids. CDR1 DFQATT and CDR2 SNEGSKA come from the germline V gene (reference sequence). Trimming took 3 bases from V and 7 from J; bases not matched to a gene: 10.

The chain links TRBV6-5 to TRBJ1-2; TRBD1 aligns across 10 bases. The V gene's germline CDR1 is MNHEY and CDR2 SVGAGI. This CDR3 is built from 14 residues. V lost 2 bases, J lost 7 bases, and 4 bases stayed unmatched. The CDR3 loop is CASSYLGDRGGYTF. In nucleotides, the CDR3 is TGTGCCAGCAGTTACCTTGGGGACAGGGGTGGCTACACCTTC.

This clonotype was seen a few times. The chain is built from TRBV20-1 and TRBJ2-1; unclear D gene. Looked up from germline, CDR1 is DFQATT and CDR2 is SNEGSKA (reference sequence). The CDR3 is 10 residues long. The V end was cut by 8 bases, the J end by 8 bases, with 10 bases between. The CDR3, as DNA: TGCAGTTCCCTTTCGGATGAGCAGTTCTTC. This gives the protein CSSLSDEQFF.

The CDR3 sequence is CASSLPPRGRAGANVLTF. For the CDR3, the DNA is TGTGCCAGCAGCTTACCTCCCAGGGGGCGCGCTGGGGCCAACGTCCTGACTTTC. The rearrangement uses TRBV7-8 and TRBJ2-6; 8 bases are shared with TRBD1. This CDR3 region has 18 residues. Germline-derived CDR1 and CDR2 are SGHVS and FQNEAQ. V was pared by 2 bases and J by 2 bases, with 8 bases of the junction left unmatched.